Listed below are T cell receptor beta chains from one sample, sequenced in a study of blood T cell repertoires in COVID-19. Sequencing was performed with immunoSEQ multiplex PCR; in TCRdb, only in-frame clones are kept and a portion is missing. Among 15,000 to 20,000 clones, around 80% were seen once, and the ten largest hold approximately 13%. The specimen was peripheral blood. The receptors originated from a man aged 35 to 55 with active or convalescent COVID-19. CDR3s include the opening cysteine and the closing phenylalanine or tryptophan. D genes are given only for firm matches. Size values are once, few and many counts, or a class for expanded clones, and some rows have none.

v_gene	abundance	j_gene	d_gene	CDR3aa	CDR3nt
TRBV18	.	TRBJ1-1	.	CASSPAGLNTEAFF	TGTGCCAGCTCACCTGCAGGGCTCAACACTGAAGCTTTCTTT
TRBV4-3	.	TRBJ1-4	.	CASSQVGGYVEKLFF	TGCGCCAGCAGCCAAGTAGGGGGTTATGTGGAAAAACTGTTTTTT
TRBV7-2	.	TRBJ1-2	.	CASSLPEQTIYGYTF	TGTGCCAGCAGCTTACCCGAACAGACCATCTATGGCTACACCTTC
TRBV4-2	once	TRBJ2-3	TRBD2	CASSPALAGGTDTQYF	TGTGCCAGCAGCCCAGCACTAGCGGGAGGCACAGATACGCAGTATTTT
TRBV18	.	TRBJ2-4	TRBD1	CASSPNRDRNKNIQYF	TGTGCCAGCTCACCCAACCGGGACAGGAACAAAAACATTCAGTACTTC
TRBV11-1	few	TRBJ2-7	.	CASWSGSPSGEQYF	TGTGCCAGCTGGTCCGGCAGCCCATCGGGTGAGCAGTACTTC
TRBV5-1	.	TRBJ2-1	.	CASSLQGNEQFF	TGCGCCAGCAGCTTACAGGGCAATGAGCAGTTCTTC
TRBV27	once	TRBJ1-2	.	CASSSLPTVSYGYTF	TGTGCCAGCAGCTCACTACCGACAGTTAGCTATGGCTACACCTTC
TRBV7-9	.	TRBJ2-3	.	CASSPRTDDTDTQYF	TGTGCCAGCAGCCCGCGGACAGATGACACAGATACGCAGTATTTT
TRBV7-2	.	TRBJ1-2	.	CASKQGAPNYGYTF	TGTGCCAGCAAACAAGGGGCCCCGAACTATGGCTACACCTTC
TRBV11-3	once	TRBJ2-2	TRBD2	CASSLGLAGAGELFF	TGTGCCAGCAGCTTAGGACTAGCGGGGGCCGGGGAGCTGTTTTTT
TRBV9	.	TRBJ1-4	.	CASSVDSSNEKLFF	TGTGCCAGCAGCGTGGACAGCTCTAATGAAAAACTGTTTTTT
TRBV4-2	once	TRBJ2-1	TRBD2	CASSQERGSGGSYNEQFF	TGTGCCAGCAGCCAAGAGAGGGGTAGCGGGGGCTCCTACAATGAGCAGTTCTTC
TRBV6-5	.	TRBJ2-1	TRBD1	CASSYSVGGTGEQFF	TGTGCCAGCAGTTACTCGGTCGGTGGGACAGGCGAGCAGTTCTTC
TRBV5-4	.	TRBJ1-1	.	CASSLAGEGNTEAFF	TGTGCCAGCAGCTTGGCTGGGGAGGGAAACACTGAAGCTTTCTTT
TRBV12-5	.	TRBJ1-6	.	CASASGGGSPLHF	TGTGCTAGTGCCTCGGGCGGGGGTTCACCCCTCCACTTT
TRBV20-1	once	TRBJ1-1	.	CSAKLPGKAFF	TGCAGTGCTAAATTACCGGGAAAAGCTTTCTTT
TRBV5-5	.	TRBJ1-6	TRBD1	CASSLAGTGELTPLHF	TGTGCCAGCAGCTTGGCCGGGACAGGGGAACTGACACCCCTCCACTTT
TRBV18	.	TRBJ2-7	.	CASSPSGTTGYEQYF	TGTGCCAGCTCACCGTCAGGGACCACAGGGTACGAGCAGTACTTC
TRBV5-1	few	TRBJ2-7	TRBD2	CASSPGLAGYEQYF	TGCGCCAGCAGCCCCGGACTAGCAGGCTACGAGCAGTACTTC
TRBV14	.	TRBJ2-7	.	CASSQERGSSYEQYF	TGTGCCAGCAGCCAAGAAAGGGGAAGCTCCTACGAGCAGTACTTC
TRBV5-1	.	TRBJ1-1	.	CASSLAGSQNTEAFF	TGCGCCAGCAGCTTGGCCGGTAGCCAGAACACTGAAGCTTTCTTT
TRBV25-1	.	TRBJ1-2	.	CARRTPGGYHGYTF	TGTGCCAGAAGGACCCCGGGCGGGTATCATGGCTACACCTTC
TRBV10-3	.	TRBJ1-1	.	CAIMGGSGRGNAEAFF	TGTGCCATCATGGGGGGGTCGGGACGCGGAAACGCTGAAGCTTTCTTT
TRBV7-2	.	TRBJ1-2	.	CASSPAGVANYGYTF	TGTGCCAGCAGCCCCGCGGGAGTAGCTAACTATGGCTACACCTTC
TRBV6-5	large	TRBJ2-7	.	CASSYSMAGLEQYF	TGTGCCAGCAGTTACTCGATGGCAGGGCTCGAGCAGTACTTC